The 15 T cell receptor beta chains below were found in one sample sequenced in a study of blood T cell repertoires in COVID-19. The assay was immunoSEQ multiplex PCR, and TCRdb's table has in-frame clones only and misses some. The table includes about 120,000 clones, nearly 90% detected once. Sequencing was carried out using peripheral blood. Receptor source: a human donor in a cohort sampled during active COVID-19.

The V call is TRBV11-2, the J call TRBJ2-7; 9 bases match TRBD1. This CDR3 has 14 residues. Germline V gene data show CDR1 as SGHAT and CDR2 as FQNNGV. V lost 4 bases to trimming and J lost 3 bases; unmatched junction nucleotides: 4. The CDR3 is CASSSGTGNYEQYF. In DNA, the CDR3 is TGTGCCAGCAGCTCCGGGACAGGGAACTACGAGCAGTACTTC.

In its sample, this clone was seen once. The chain is built from TRBV19 and TRBJ2-2, with D tentatively TRBD1 (6 bases). V lost 7 bases and J lost 1, with 13 bases in between. The CDR3 extends over 15 amino acids. Germline V CDR1 and CDR2: LNHDA, SQIVND (reference sequence). The CDR3 loop reads CASTLGHVNTGELFF. The CDR3 DNA is TGTGCCAGTACCCTGGGACACGTGAACACCGGGGAGCTGTTTTTT.

The chain employs TRBV3-1 (or the pseudogene TRBV3-2) and TRBJ1-2; TRBD1 matches 8 bases. V trimming: 4 bases; J trimming: 4 bases; junction bases outside the gene matches: 11. The CDR3 is made up of 16 amino acids. CDR1 is LGHDT, CDR2 YNNKEL, per germline (reference sequence). The CDR3 loop reads CASSPRTGQDGYGYTF. CDR3 coding DNA: TGTGCCAGCAGCCCCCGGACAGGGCAGGATGGCTATGGCTACACCTTC.

This clone was picked up a small number of times. The CDR3 region is CASSLADTTYGYTF. CDR3 in DNA: TGTGCCAGCAGCTTGGCTGACACAACATATGGCTACACCTTC. This sequence joins TRBV5-4 and TRBJ1-2, with D unresolved. Germline V CDR1 and CDR2: SGHNT, YYREEE (reference sequence). V was cut by 0 bases and J by 5 bases, with 11 bases left in between. The CDR3 covers 14 residues.

The chain uses TRBV4-3 and TRBJ2-2; 9 nucleotides agree with TRBD1. The ends lost 0 bases at V and 4 bases at J; junction bases unmatched: 15. Germline V CDR1 and CDR2: LGHNA, YSLEER. This CDR3 has 20 residues. The CDR3 spells CASSQEWRQGDPRGTGELFF. The CDR3 nucleotides are TGCGCCAGCAGCCAAGAATGGAGACAGGGGGACCCCCGGGGCACCGGGGAGCTGTTTTTT.

The V call is TRBV5-1, the J call TRBJ2-7; the D gene is possibly TRBD2 (6 bases). Germline V lookup: CDR1 SGHRS, CDR2 YFSETQ. The CDR3 extends over 14 amino acids. V was trimmed by 4 bases and J by 4 bases, leaving 15 bases between them. CDR3 sequence (DNA): TGCGCCAGCAGCAAATCCGGGACTCCGTACGAGCAGTACTTC. This sequence encodes CASSKSGTPYEQYF.

CDR3 sequence reads: CASSWDRGAFF. CDR3 nucleotide sequence: TGTGCCAGCAGCTGGGACAGGGGGGCTTTCTTT. This chain connects TRBV7-9 to TRBJ1-1; 11 bases agree with TRBD1. Per the germline V gene, CDR1 is SEHNR and CDR2 is FQNEAQ (reference sequence). The V segment lost 4 bases and the J segment 11 bases; nucleotides outside the gene matches: 0. The CDR3 is 11 amino acids.

V gene TRBV6-5 combines with J gene TRBJ2-7, with D perhaps TRBD2 (5 bases). In germline, CDR1 is MNHEY, CDR2 SVGAGI. This CDR3 is 13 amino acids long. V lost 5 bases and J 4 bases, leaving 12 bases between the germline ends. The DNA for the CDR3 is TGTGCCAGCAGTCGAGGTAGCGAGTACGAGCAGTACTTC. This encodes CASSRGSEYEQYF.

The chain joins TRBV28 to TRBJ1-1, with 7 bases identical to TRBD1. The CDR3 extends over 16 amino acids. Unmatched junction bases numbered 11, after V lost 7 bases and J lost 0 bases. CDR1 and CDR2 from the germline V gene are MDHEN and SYDVKM. CDR3 protein: CASTSRDSNLNTEAFF. In DNA form, the CDR3 reads TGTGCCAGCACCTCCCGGGACAGCAATTTGAACACTGAAGCTTTCTTT.

This chain links TRBV9 with TRBJ1-4, with TRBD1 identical over 7 bases. Germline CDR1 SGDLS, CDR2 YYNGEE. The CDR3 runs 15 residues. After removal of 3 bases from V and 6 bases from J, the junction contained 8 bases not matched to a gene. The CDR3 nucleotides are TGTGCCAGCAGCGGGTACAGGGGATCGGATGAAAAACTGTTTTTT. It specifies CASSGYRGSDEKLFF.

The chain has TRBV3-1 (or the pseudogene TRBV3-2) and TRBJ2-2; D call uncertain. The CDR3 has 11 residues. The germline V gene encodes CDR1 LGHDT and CDR2 YNNKEL (reference sequence). V was trimmed by 7 bases and J by 7 bases, leaving 7 bases between them. The CDR3 sequence is CASTSLGELFF. CDR3 DNA sequence: TGTGCCAGCACGTCCCTCGGGGAGCTGTTTTTT.

CDR3 loop: CASRDGQGMNTEAFF. CDR3 coding DNA: TGTGCCAGCAGAGATGGACAGGGGATGAACACTGAAGCTTTCTTT. The chain has TRBV25-1 and TRBJ1-1; 9 positions match TRBD1. The CDR3 has 15 amino acids. In germline, CDR1 is MGHDK, CDR2 SYGVNS. V lost 6 bases to trimming and J lost 0 bases; unmatched junction nucleotides: 5.

This chain links TRBV2 with TRBJ1-1; TRBD1 matches 7 bases. CDR3 length: 14 residues. The junction had 9 bases not matched to a gene; V was cut back by 7 bases and J by 4 bases. CDR1 and CDR2 (germline): SNHLY, FYNNEI. CDR3 coding DNA: TGTGCCAGCATGAGACAGGGTCGGAGCACTGAAGCTTTCTTT. This translates into CASMRQGRSTEAFF.

This clone was seen only once. The J gene is TRBJ1-2, the V gene TRBV29-1; 8 positions match TRBD1. The length of the CDR3 is 14 residues. The germline V gene has CDR1 SQVTM and CDR2 ANQGSEA. The J segment lost 8 bases and the V segment lost 0 bases, leaving 8 bases of the junction unmatched. CDR3 sequence reads: CSVEDPDRAGGYTF. The DNA of the CDR3 is TGCAGCGTTGAAGACCCGGACAGGGCTGGGGGCTACACCTTC.

V gene TRBV18 combines with J gene TRBJ1-1, with D hard to call. Germline-derived CDR1 and CDR2 are KGHSH and LQKENI. The CDR3 runs 14 residues. The V end lost 3 bases, the J end lost 10 bases, and 18 bases lay between the germline ends. The CDR3 nucleotides are TGTGCCAGCTCACCTCCTCTAACCATACCGGGAGCTTTCTTT. Its translation is CASSPPLTIPGAFF.